The source of this TCR beta chain is a study of cytomegalovirus exposure and HLA in healthy donors. Data came from immunoSEQ multiplex PCR; TCRdb stores just in-frame clones and leaves some out. The repertoire holds 75,000 to 90,000 clones, approximately 95% seen once, with approximately 1.5% in the top ten. Study-wide results and limits: Cytomegalovirus-associated status was assigned to 150 to 200 TCR beta chains. Researchers reported that a few CMV-associated chains were confirmed in vitro as CMV antigen-specific.

J gave up 1 base and V 4 bases, and 12 bases lay outside the gene matches. Germline CDR1 and CDR2: MGHDK and SYGVNS. The CDR3 contains 17 residues. Note on this clone: The antigen is not known.

Sequenced: PBMCs. The origin of this receptor is a man between 18 and 29 years old in good health and CMV-seropositive. This chain connects TRBV25-1 to TRBJ1-2; TRBD1 agrees at 7 bases. CDR3 DNA: TGTGCCAGCAGTGGCTTCTCAGGGGGGAACTTTAACTATGGCTACACCTTC. Amino acid sequence: CASSGFSGGNFNYGYTF.